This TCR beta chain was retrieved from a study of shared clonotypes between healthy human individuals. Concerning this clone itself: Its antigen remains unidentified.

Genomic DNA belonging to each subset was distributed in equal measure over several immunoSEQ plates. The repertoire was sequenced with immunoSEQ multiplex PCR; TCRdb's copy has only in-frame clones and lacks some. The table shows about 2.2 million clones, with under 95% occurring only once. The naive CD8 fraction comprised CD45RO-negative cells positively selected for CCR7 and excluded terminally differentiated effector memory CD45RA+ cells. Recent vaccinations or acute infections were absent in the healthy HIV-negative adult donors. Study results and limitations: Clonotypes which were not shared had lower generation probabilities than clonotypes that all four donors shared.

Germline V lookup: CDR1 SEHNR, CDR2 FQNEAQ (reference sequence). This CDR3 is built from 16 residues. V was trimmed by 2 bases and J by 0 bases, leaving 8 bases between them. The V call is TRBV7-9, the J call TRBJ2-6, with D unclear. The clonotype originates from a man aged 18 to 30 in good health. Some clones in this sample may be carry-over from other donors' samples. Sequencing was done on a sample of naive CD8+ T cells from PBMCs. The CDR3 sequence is CASSLTGLSGANVLTF. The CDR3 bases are TGTGCCAGCAGCTTAACGGGTCTCTCTGGGGCCAACGTCCTGACTTTC.